A selection of T cell receptor beta chains follows, all from one sample in a study of T-cell reconstitution after alpha-beta-depleted transplantation in children. TCRdb re-called the PCR reads through MiXCR, storing one row per CDR3 protein. Among around 530,000 distinct CDR3 sequences, about 31% were seen once, and the ten largest hold more than 2%. Specimen: PBMCs from the stem cell graft donor, collected from the stem cell graft. These receptors all come from a human donor who donated a stem cell graft to a child with aplastic anemia. CDR3s include the opening cysteine and the closing phenylalanine or tryptophan. D genes are given only for firm matches. Rows may omit the clone size; those that give it use once, few, many or a size class.

D gene: TRBD2
J gene: TRBJ2-5
CDR3 length: 15
clone size: -
V gene: TRBV12-3/TRBV12-4
CDR3 DNA: TGTGCCAGCAGTTTTGGCCTAGCGGGACGGGAGACCCAGTACTTC
CDR3 protein: CASSFGLAGRETQYF

D gene: -
J gene: TRBJ2-2
CDR3 length: 12
clone size: -
V gene: TRBV29-1
CDR3 DNA: TGCAGCTCTCAAAGGGGCTCCGGGGAGCTGTTTTTT
CDR3 protein: CSSQRGSGELFF

D gene: -
J gene: TRBJ2-7
CDR3 length: 12
clone size: -
V gene: TRBV24-1
CDR3 DNA: TGTGCCACCAGTGATTTCCCGGGCGAGCAGTACTTC
CDR3 protein: CATSDFPGEQYF

D gene: TRBD1
J gene: TRBJ1-4
CDR3 length: 13
clone size: -
V gene: TRBV12-3/TRBV12-4
CDR3 DNA: TGTGCCAGCGGGACAGCAACTAATGAAAAACTGTTTTTT
CDR3 protein: CASGTATNEKLFF

D gene: -
J gene: TRBJ2-2
CDR3 length: 16
clone size: -
V gene: TRBV7-2
CDR3 DNA: TGTGCCAGCAGCTTTAATTTTAGCCCGAACACCGGGGAGCTGTTTTTT
CDR3 protein: CASSFNFSPNTGELFF

D gene: -
J gene: TRBJ1-3
CDR3 length: 15
clone size: few
V gene: TRBV29-1
CDR3 DNA: TGCAGCGTTAGCCTTGGCCACGGGGCTGGAAACACCATATATTTT
CDR3 protein: CSVSLGHGAGNTIYF

D gene: -
J gene: TRBJ2-1
CDR3 length: 14
clone size: -
V gene: TRBV20-1
CDR3 DNA: TGCAGTGCTCCCCGGTGGTCGACTGGGGATGAGCAGTTCTTC
CDR3 protein: CSAPRWSTGDEQFF

D gene: TRBD1
J gene: TRBJ2-1
CDR3 length: 17
clone size: -
V gene: TRBV12-3/TRBV12-4
CDR3 DNA: TGTGCCAGCAGTCCAACACAGGGACAGAGCTCCTACAATGAGCAGTTCTTC
CDR3 protein: CASSPTQGQSSYNEQFF

D gene: TRBD1
J gene: TRBJ1-1
CDR3 length: 15
clone size: -
V gene: TRBV5-1
CDR3 DNA: TGCGCCAGCAGCTCACAGGGGGTGCAGAACACTGAAGCTTTCTTT
CDR3 protein: CASSSQGVQNTEAFF

D gene: TRBD1
J gene: TRBJ2-3
CDR3 length: 14
clone size: -
V gene: TRBV5-1
CDR3 DNA: TGCGCCAGCGGTGAGGGGGCCATGATAGATACGCAGTATTTT
CDR3 protein: CASGEGAMIDTQYF

D gene: TRBD1
J gene: TRBJ1-1
CDR3 length: 14
clone size: -
V gene: TRBV19
CDR3 DNA: TGTGCCAGTAGGAGGGACAGGGGGAACACTGAAGCTTTCTTT
CDR3 protein: CASRRDRGNTEAFF

D gene: TRBD2
J gene: TRBJ2-2
CDR3 length: 16
clone size: -
V gene: TRBV9
CDR3 DNA: TGTGCCAGCAGCGAAACTAGCGGGAGCAACACCGGGGAGCTGTTTTTT
CDR3 protein: CASSETSGSNTGELFF

D gene: TRBD2
J gene: TRBJ2-1
CDR3 length: 15
clone size: few
V gene: TRBV7-2
CDR3 DNA: TGTGCCAGCAGCCGCCTAGCGGGAGGGAACAATGAGCAGTTCTTC
CDR3 protein: CASSRLAGGNNEQFF

D gene: -
J gene: TRBJ2-3
CDR3 length: 16
clone size: few
V gene: TRBV15
CDR3 DNA: TGTGCCACCAGCAGGCCTGTGGGGGTACGGACAGATACGCAGTATTTT
CDR3 protein: CATSRPVGVRTDTQYF

D gene: -
J gene: TRBJ1-1
CDR3 length: 15
clone size: few
V gene: TRBV6-2/TRBV6-3
CDR3 DNA: TGTGCCAGCAGCCACGGGGCAGACGGGGGCACTGAAGCTTTCTTT
CDR3 protein: CASSHGADGGTEAFF

D gene: -
J gene: TRBJ2-5
CDR3 length: 14
clone size: -
V gene: TRBV11-2
CDR3 DNA: TGTGCCAGCAGCTTAAGTCTGAGGGCGGAGACCCAGTACTTC
CDR3 protein: CASSLSLRAETQYF

D gene: TRBD1
J gene: TRBJ1-6
CDR3 length: 14
clone size: -
V gene: TRBV28
CDR3 DNA: TGTGCCAGCGGGACAGTACTCTATAATTCACCCCTCCACTTT
CDR3 protein: CASGTVLYNSPLHF

D gene: TRBD2
J gene: TRBJ2-5
CDR3 length: 16
clone size: few
V gene: TRBV5-1
CDR3 DNA: TGCGCCAGCAGCTTGCGGACTAGCGGAAACCAAGAGACCCAGTACTTC
CDR3 protein: CASSLRTSGNQETQYF

D gene: -
J gene: TRBJ2-1
CDR3 length: 16
clone size: few
V gene: TRBV2
CDR3 DNA: TGTGCCAGCACCCAGGTGGGGGGAGTTAGTTACAATGAGCAGTTCTTC
CDR3 protein: CASTQVGGVSYNEQFF

D gene: TRBD1
J gene: TRBJ2-1
CDR3 length: 14
clone size: -
V gene: TRBV7-3
CDR3 DNA: TGTGCCAGCTCAACGGGACAGGGATACAATGAGCAGTTCTTC
CDR3 protein: CASSTGQGYNEQFF

D gene: -
J gene: TRBJ2-5
CDR3 length: 15
clone size: -
V gene: TRBV19
CDR3 DNA: TGTGCCAGTAGTAACACGGGAGAGTATCCAGAGACCCAGTACTTC
CDR3 protein: CASSNTGEYPETQYF

D gene: -
J gene: TRBJ2-1
CDR3 length: 14
clone size: -
V gene: TRBV6-1
CDR3 DNA: TGTGCCAGCAGTCGGGGATGGGGTAGCGATGAGCAGTTCTTC
CDR3 protein: CASSRGWGSDEQFF

D gene: -
J gene: TRBJ1-4
CDR3 length: 16
clone size: -
V gene: TRBV7-9
CDR3 DNA: TGTGCCAGCAGCTTAGCAGCAGGACAGCCTAATGAAAAACTGTTTTTT
CDR3 protein: CASSLAAGQPNEKLFF

D gene: -
J gene: TRBJ2-1
CDR3 length: 15
clone size: -
V gene: TRBV7-2
CDR3 DNA: TGTGCCAGCAGCTCCGGACAGCCAGGAAACAATGAGCAGTTCTTC
CDR3 protein: CASSSGQPGNNEQFF

D gene: TRBD1
J gene: TRBJ2-4
CDR3 length: 16
clone size: -
V gene: TRBV11-3
CDR3 DNA: TGTGCCAGCAGCTCTCGACAGGGGTTAGCCAAAAACATTCAGTACTTC
CDR3 protein: CASSSRQGLAKNIQYF

D gene: TRBD1
J gene: TRBJ1-4
CDR3 length: 15
clone size: -
V gene: TRBV25-1
CDR3 DNA: TGTGCCAGCAGTGTCTCCGGGACAGGGAATGAAAAACTGTTTTTT
CDR3 protein: CASSVSGTGNEKLFF

D gene: -
J gene: TRBJ1-5
CDR3 length: 15
clone size: -
V gene: TRBV20-1
CDR3 DNA: TGCAGTGCTAGAGCGCAATTGGAAAGGGATCAGCCCCAGCATTTT
CDR3 protein: CSARAQLERDQPQHF

D gene: -
J gene: TRBJ2-1
CDR3 length: 16
clone size: few
V gene: TRBV27
CDR3 DNA: TGTGCCAGCAGTCAAGGGGGGGAGGGGAGATACAATGAGCAGTTCTTC
CDR3 protein: CASSQGGEGRYNEQFF

D gene: -
J gene: TRBJ2-1
CDR3 length: 16
clone size: -
V gene: TRBV11-1
CDR3 DNA: TGTGCCAGCAGCCCCCGGACCTCTAGCTCCTACAATGAGCAGTTCTTC
CDR3 protein: CASSPRTSSSYNEQFF

D gene: TRBD1
J gene: TRBJ1-2
CDR3 length: 12
clone size: few
V gene: TRBV29-1
CDR3 DNA: TGCAGCGCCGCCGGGACAGACTATGGCTACACCTTC
CDR3 protein: CSAAGTDYGYTF

D gene: -
J gene: TRBJ2-7
CDR3 length: 14
clone size: few
V gene: TRBV5-1
CDR3 DNA: TGCGCCAGCAGCTTAATAGAGGGTTCCTACGAGCAGTACTTC
CDR3 protein: CASSLIEGSYEQYF

D gene: -
J gene: TRBJ2-1
CDR3 length: 15
clone size: few
V gene: TRBV12-3/TRBV12-4
CDR3 DNA: TGTGCCAGCAGTTCCACACTGTGGGCCTACAATGAGCAGTTCTTC
CDR3 protein: CASSSTLWAYNEQFF

D gene: -
J gene: TRBJ2-2
CDR3 length: 16
clone size: few
V gene: TRBV9
CDR3 DNA: TGTGCCAGCAGCCTCGACAGGGGCGGGGGCACCGGGGAGCTGTTTTTT
CDR3 protein: CASSLDRGGGTGELFF

D gene: TRBD1
J gene: TRBJ1-5
CDR3 length: 16
clone size: few
V gene: TRBV6-1
CDR3 DNA: TGTGCCAGCAGTCCCGGGACAGGGGGAGGCAATCAGCCCCAGCATTTT
CDR3 protein: CASSPGTGGGNQPQHF

D gene: TRBD2
J gene: TRBJ2-3
CDR3 length: 20
clone size: -
V gene: TRBV19
CDR3 DNA: TGTGCCAGTAGTATCCCGGTTCCGGGACTAGCGGGAGGGCCGGGAGATACGCAGTATTTT
CDR3 protein: CASSIPVPGLAGGPGDTQYF

D gene: -
J gene: TRBJ1-1
CDR3 length: 13
clone size: -
V gene: TRBV12-3/TRBV12-4
CDR3 DNA: TGTGCCAGCATCATCGAAACGAACACTGAAGCTTTCTTT
CDR3 protein: CASIIETNTEAFF

D gene: TRBD2
J gene: TRBJ2-1
CDR3 length: 17
clone size: few
V gene: TRBV18
CDR3 DNA: TGTGCCAGCTCACCACTTACTAGCGGGAGTGTTTACAATGAGCAGTTCTTC
CDR3 protein: CASSPLTSGSVYNEQFF

D gene: -
J gene: TRBJ1-1
CDR3 length: 14
clone size: -
V gene: TRBV11-2
CDR3 DNA: TGTGCCAGCAGCTTGTGGGGGGGCGACACTGAATCTTTCTTT
CDR3 protein: CASSLWGGDTESFF

D gene: -
J gene: TRBJ2-1
CDR3 length: 14
clone size: -
V gene: TRBV5-1
CDR3 DNA: TGCGCCAGCAGCGGGACCCTTAGTACAAATGAGCAGTTCTTC
CDR3 protein: CASSGTLSTNEQFF

D gene: -
J gene: TRBJ2-2
CDR3 length: 15
clone size: few
V gene: TRBV12-3/TRBV12-4
CDR3 DNA: TGTGCCAGCAGTCCAAAAACGTGGGGCACCGGGGAGCTGTTTTTT
CDR3 protein: CASSPKTWGTGELFF

D gene: TRBD1
J gene: TRBJ1-4
CDR3 length: 15
clone size: few
V gene: TRBV5-1
CDR3 DNA: TGCGCCAGCAGCGAAGGGACAGAACTGAATGAAAAACTGTTTTTT
CDR3 protein: CASSEGTELNEKLFF

D gene: TRBD1
J gene: TRBJ1-1
CDR3 length: 13
clone size: -
V gene: TRBV7-2
CDR3 DNA: TGTGCCAGCAGTTCGGGACAGGGACCTGAAGCTTTCTTT
CDR3 protein: CASSSGQGPEAFF

D gene: -
J gene: TRBJ1-5
CDR3 length: 15
clone size: few
V gene: TRBV5-1
CDR3 DNA: TGCGCCAGCAGCCCCAGCGGGGGCGAAAATCAGCCCCAGCATTTT
CDR3 protein: CASSPSGGENQPQHF

D gene: TRBD2
J gene: TRBJ2-1
CDR3 length: 15
clone size: -
V gene: TRBV9
CDR3 DNA: TGTGCCAGCAGCGCCTCCCTAGCGGGAGAGTGGGAGCAGTTCTTC
CDR3 protein: CASSASLAGEWEQFF

D gene: TRBD1
J gene: TRBJ1-1
CDR3 length: 12
clone size: -
V gene: TRBV20-1
CDR3 DNA: TGCAGTGCTAGAGATCAGGGGGATCGAGCTTTCTTT
CDR3 protein: CSARDQGDRAFF

D gene: TRBD1
J gene: TRBJ1-4
CDR3 length: 14
clone size: -
V gene: TRBV20-1
CDR3 DNA: TGCAGTGCTAGTCTGGACAGGGCCAGCGAAAAACTGTTTTTT
CDR3 protein: CSASLDRASEKLFF